The 8 T cell receptor beta chains below were found in one sample sequenced in a study of beta chain features in type 1 diabetes (dated by TCRdb to 2016 to 2018). Receptors were amplified or captured by the immunoSEQ multiplex PCR assay. The High Capacity cDNA Reverse Transcription Kit was used to reverse transcribe all of the isolated RNA, meaning that expressed TCRB transcripts were what got sequenced. TCRdb took over this immuneACCESS table, retaining in-frame rearrangements with V and J assigned. Such tables are incomplete; in checked studies, under half of the missing clones stem from an unresolved V gene, and the remainder is unexplained. This sample comprises 620,000 or so clones, 15% of them detected only once. The biggest ten clones account for around 0.095% of the sample. Sequenced input: naive CD4+ T cells from blood. In light of the paper, this sample's cell subset or site label describes: true naive CD4+ T cells. These TCRs come from a man aged 18 to 30 in good health.

The rearrangement joins TRBV9 to TRBJ2-7, with no clear D. Trimming shortened V by 3 bases and J by 0 bases, and 10 bases separated the two germline ends. Germline V CDR1 and CDR2: SGDLS, YYNGEE. The CDR3 contains 14 residues. CDR3 coding DNA: TGTGCCAGCAGCGGTAGAGGTAGCTCCTACGAGCAGTACTTC. This sequence encodes CASSGRGSSYEQYF.

This CDR3 is CASHRAYEQYF. The CDR3 region has the DNA TGTGCCAGCCACAGGGCCTACGAGCAGTACTTC. The rearrangement joins TRBV6-1 to TRBJ2-7; maybe TRBD1 (6 bases). The CDR3 is made up of 11 amino acids. The V end was cut by 8 bases, the J end by 2 bases, with 7 bases between. The V gene's germline CDR1 is MNHNS and CDR2 SASEGT.

The CDR3 coding sequence is TGTGCCAGCAGCCTCGGGACAGGGTACAATGAGCAGTTCTTC. Amino acids: CASSLGTGYNEQFF. The genes are TRBV28 and TRBJ2-1, with 9 bases matching TRBD1. Germline CDR1 is MDHEN and CDR2 is SYDVKM. The length of the CDR3 is 14 residues. The V and J ends lost 6 bases and 4 bases, in that order; junction bases with no gene match: 4.

This clone occurred a few times. V usage is TRBV5-1 and J usage is TRBJ2-7, with D perhaps being TRBD1 or TRBD2 (6 bases each). The CDR3 has 14 amino acids. Looked up from germline, CDR1 is SGHRS and CDR2 is YFSETQ. Trimming stripped 6 bases from V and 0 bases from J, with 13 bases between. CDR3 coding DNA: TGCGCCAGCACCCGGGGGCAACCCTCCTACGAGCAGTACTTC. Translation gives CASTRGQPSYEQYF.

This clone has a handful of counts. The gene calls are TRBV25-1 and TRBJ2-1; TRBD1 agrees at 9 bases. The CDR3 covers 18 residues. J was trimmed by 4 bases and V by 0 bases; bases with no gene match: 10. Germline CDR1 MGHDK, CDR2 SYGVNS. CDR3 sequence: CASSEYKKSGQGYNEQFF. The CDR3 DNA sequence: TGTGCCAGCAGTGAATATAAAAAGTCGGGACAGGGTTACAATGAGCAGTTCTTC.

This clone occurred a few times. The rearrangement links TRBV5-5 to TRBJ2-2; D is possibly TRBD1 or TRBD2 (5 bases each). CDR1 is SGHKS and CDR2 is YYEKEE in the germline V gene (reference sequence). The V and J ends lost 4 bases and 3 bases respectively, with 16 bases between them. This CDR3 is built from 16 residues. CDR3 DNA: TGTGCCAGCAGCCCGGGACCACGAGTTGACACCGGGGAGCTGTTTTTT. Protein sequence: CASSPGPRVDTGELFF.

The rearrangement links TRBV16 to TRBJ1-6, with D possibly TRBD1 on 6 matching bases. V was shortened by 0 bases and J by 10 bases, with 19 bases between the two germline ends. CDR1 KGHSY and CDR2 FQNENV come from the germline V gene. This CDR3 has 17 residues. The CDR3 spells CASSQSKKSAGASPLHF. The CDR3 coding sequence is TGTGCCAGCAGCCAATCCAAGAAGTCCGCAGGGGCCTCACCCCTCCACTTT.

This clone was picked up a small number of times. V gene TRBV5-1 combines with J gene TRBJ2-1, with D possibly being TRBD2 (6 bases). Germline values: CDR1 SGHRS, CDR2 YFSETQ. The CDR3 extends over 16 amino acids. The V and J ends lost 5 bases and 5 bases respectively, with 20 bases between them. This chain's CDR3 is CASRPLRAGPNNEQFF. The CDR3 nucleotides are TGCGCCAGCAGACCTCTTCGGGCGGGACCGAACAATGAGCAGTTCTTC.